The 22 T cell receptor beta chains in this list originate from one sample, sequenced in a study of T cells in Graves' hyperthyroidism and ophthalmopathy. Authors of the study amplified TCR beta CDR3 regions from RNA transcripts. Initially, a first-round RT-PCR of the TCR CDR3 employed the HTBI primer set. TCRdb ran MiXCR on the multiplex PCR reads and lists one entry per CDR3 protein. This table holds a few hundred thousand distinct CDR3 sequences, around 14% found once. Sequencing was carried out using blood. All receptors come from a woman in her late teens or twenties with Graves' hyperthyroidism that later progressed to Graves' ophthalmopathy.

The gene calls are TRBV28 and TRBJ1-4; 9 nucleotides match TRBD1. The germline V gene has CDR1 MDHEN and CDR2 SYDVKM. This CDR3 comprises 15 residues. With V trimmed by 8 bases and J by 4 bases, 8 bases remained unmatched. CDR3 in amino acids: CASGSTGGDNEKLFF. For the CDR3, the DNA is TGTGCCAGCGGATCAACAGGGGGCGATAATGAAAAACTGTTTTTT.

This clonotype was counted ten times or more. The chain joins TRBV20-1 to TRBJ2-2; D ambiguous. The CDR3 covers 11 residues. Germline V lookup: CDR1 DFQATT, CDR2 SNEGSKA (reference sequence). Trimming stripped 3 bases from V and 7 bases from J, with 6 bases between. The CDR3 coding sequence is TGCAGTGCTAGCAGTGTCGGGGAGCTGTTTTTT. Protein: CSASSVGELFF.

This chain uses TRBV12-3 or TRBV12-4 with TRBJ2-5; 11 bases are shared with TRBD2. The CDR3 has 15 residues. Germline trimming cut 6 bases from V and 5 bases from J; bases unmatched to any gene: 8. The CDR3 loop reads CASSHLAGGGETQYF. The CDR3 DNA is TGTGCCAGCAGCCACCTAGCGGGAGGAGGCGAGACCCAGTACTTC.

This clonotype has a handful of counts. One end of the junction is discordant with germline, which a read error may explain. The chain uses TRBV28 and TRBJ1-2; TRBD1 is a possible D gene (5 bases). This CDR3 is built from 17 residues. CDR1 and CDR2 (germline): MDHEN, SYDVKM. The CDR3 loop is CASSPRVRWGPNYSYTF. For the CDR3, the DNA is TGTGCCAGCAGCCCCCGCGTAAGGTGGGGACCTAACTATAGCTACACCTTC.

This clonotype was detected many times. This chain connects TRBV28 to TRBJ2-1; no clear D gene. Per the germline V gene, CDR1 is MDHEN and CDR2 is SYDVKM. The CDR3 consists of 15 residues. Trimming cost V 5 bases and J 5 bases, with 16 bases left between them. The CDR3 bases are TGTGCCAGCAGTCTACCGCAGGAATCGGACAATGAGCAGTTCTTC. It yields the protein CASSLPQESDNEQFF.

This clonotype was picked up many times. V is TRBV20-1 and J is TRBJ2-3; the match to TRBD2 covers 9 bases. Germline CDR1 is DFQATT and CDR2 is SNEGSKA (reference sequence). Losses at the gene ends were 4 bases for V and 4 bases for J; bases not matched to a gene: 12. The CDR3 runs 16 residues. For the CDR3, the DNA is TGCAGTGCTACTGGCGGGAGGGCTTTACGGTCAGATACGCAGTATTTT. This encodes CSATGGRALRSDTQYF.

The CDR3 DNA reads as TGTGCCAGCAGCTTAGTGGGGTTTAATGAAAAACTGTTTTTT. Its translation is CASSLVGFNEKLFF. This chain joins TRBV7-9 and TRBJ1-4; D ambiguous. The CDR3 extends over 14 amino acids. V gave up 1 base and J gave up 4 bases, with 7 bases separating them. Germline CDR1 and CDR2: SEHNR and FQNEAQ (reference sequence).

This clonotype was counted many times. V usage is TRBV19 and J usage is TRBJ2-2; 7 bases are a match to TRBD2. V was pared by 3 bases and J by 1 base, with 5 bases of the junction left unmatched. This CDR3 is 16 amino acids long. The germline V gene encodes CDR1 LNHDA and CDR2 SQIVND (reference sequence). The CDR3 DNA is TGTGCCAGTAGTATTAGTGCGGGAGTGAACACCGGGGAGCTGTTTTTT. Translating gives CASSISAGVNTGELFF. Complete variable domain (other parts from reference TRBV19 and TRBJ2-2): DGGITQSPKYLFRKEGQNVTLSCEQNLNHDAMYWYRQDPGQGLRLIYYSQIVNDFQKGDIAEGYSVSREKKESFPLTVTSAQKNPTAFYLCASSISAGVNTGELFFGEGSRLTVL.

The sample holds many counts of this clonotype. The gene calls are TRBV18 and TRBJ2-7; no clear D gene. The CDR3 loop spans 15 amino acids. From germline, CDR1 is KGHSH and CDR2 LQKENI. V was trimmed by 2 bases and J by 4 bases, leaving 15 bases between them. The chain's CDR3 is CASSPVMARSYEQYF. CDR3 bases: TGTGCCAGCTCACCAGTCATGGCGAGATCATACGAGCAGTACTTC. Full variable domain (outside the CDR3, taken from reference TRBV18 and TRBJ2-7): NAGVMQNPRHLVRRRGQEARLRCSPMKGHSHVYWYRQLPEEGLKFMVYLQKENIIDESGMPKERFSAEFPKEGPSILRIQQVVRGDSAAYFCASSPVMARSYEQYFGPGTRLTVT.

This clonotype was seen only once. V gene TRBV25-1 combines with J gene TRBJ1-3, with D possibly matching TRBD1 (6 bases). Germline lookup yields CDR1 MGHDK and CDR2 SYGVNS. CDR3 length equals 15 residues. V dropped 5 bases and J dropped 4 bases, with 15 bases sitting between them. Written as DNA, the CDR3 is TGTGCCAGCAGTAGGACAGTGGAAGTCGGAAACACCATATATTTT. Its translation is CASSRTVEVGNTIYF.

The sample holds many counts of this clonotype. CDR3 DNA: TGCGCCAGCAGCCGGGAGATCCGGACTACCTTCTATGGCTACACCTTC. This encodes CASSREIRTTFYGYTF. The chain is built from TRBV5-1 and TRBJ1-2; D remains ambiguous. CDR1 SGHRS and CDR2 YFSETQ come from the germline V gene. Deletions cut 4 bases from V and 4 bases from J, with 20 bases between. This CDR3 spans 16 amino acids.

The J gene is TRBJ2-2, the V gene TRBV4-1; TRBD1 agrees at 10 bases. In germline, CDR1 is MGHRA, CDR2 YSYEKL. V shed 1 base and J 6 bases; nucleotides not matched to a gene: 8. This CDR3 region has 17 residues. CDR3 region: CASSQAEGTGDAGELFF. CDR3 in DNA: TGCGCCAGCAGCCAAGCCGAAGGGACAGGGGACGCCGGGGAGCTGTTTTTT.

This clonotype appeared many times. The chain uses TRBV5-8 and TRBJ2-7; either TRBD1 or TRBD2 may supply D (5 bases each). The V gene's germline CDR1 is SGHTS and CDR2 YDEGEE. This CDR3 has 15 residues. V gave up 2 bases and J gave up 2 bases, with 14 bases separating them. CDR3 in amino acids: CASSFSAGSAYEQYF. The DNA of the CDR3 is TGTGCCAGCAGCTTCTCGGCAGGGAGCGCCTACGAGCAGTACTTC.

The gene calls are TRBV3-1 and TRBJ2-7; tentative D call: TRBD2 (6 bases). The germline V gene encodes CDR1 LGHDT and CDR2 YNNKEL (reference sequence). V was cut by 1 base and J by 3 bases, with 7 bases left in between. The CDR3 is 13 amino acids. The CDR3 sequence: CASSQVSGYEQYF. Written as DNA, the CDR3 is TGTGCCAGCAGCCAAGTTAGCGGCTACGAGCAGTACTTC.

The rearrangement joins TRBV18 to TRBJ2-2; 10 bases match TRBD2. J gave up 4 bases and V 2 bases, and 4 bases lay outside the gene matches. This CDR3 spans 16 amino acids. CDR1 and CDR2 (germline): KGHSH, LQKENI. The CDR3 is CASSPATSGATGELFF. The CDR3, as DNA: TGTGCCAGCTCACCAGCAACTAGCGGGGCCACCGGGGAGCTGTTTTTT.

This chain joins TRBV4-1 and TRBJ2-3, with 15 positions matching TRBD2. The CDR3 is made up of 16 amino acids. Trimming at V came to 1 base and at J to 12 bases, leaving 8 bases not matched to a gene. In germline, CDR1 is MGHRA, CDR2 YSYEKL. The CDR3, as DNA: TGCGCCAGCAGCCAAGCCCAGGGACTAGCGGGAGGTGATCAGTATTTT. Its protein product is CASSQAQGLAGGDQYF.

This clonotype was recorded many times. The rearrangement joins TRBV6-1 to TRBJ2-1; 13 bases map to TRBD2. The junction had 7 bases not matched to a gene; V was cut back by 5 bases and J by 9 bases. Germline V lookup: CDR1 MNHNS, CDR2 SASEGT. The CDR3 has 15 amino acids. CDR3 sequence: CASSPTSGRAVEQFF. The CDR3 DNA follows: TGTGCCAGCAGTCCAACTAGCGGGAGGGCCGTTGAGCAGTTCTTC.

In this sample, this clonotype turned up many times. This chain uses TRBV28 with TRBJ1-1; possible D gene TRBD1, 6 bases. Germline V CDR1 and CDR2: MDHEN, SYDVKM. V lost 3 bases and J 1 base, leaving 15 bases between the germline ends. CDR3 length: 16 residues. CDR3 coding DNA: TGTGCCAGCAGTTTTGCGGGGGCTGTGAGGAACACTGAAGCTTTCTTT. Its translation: CASSFAGAVRNTEAFF.

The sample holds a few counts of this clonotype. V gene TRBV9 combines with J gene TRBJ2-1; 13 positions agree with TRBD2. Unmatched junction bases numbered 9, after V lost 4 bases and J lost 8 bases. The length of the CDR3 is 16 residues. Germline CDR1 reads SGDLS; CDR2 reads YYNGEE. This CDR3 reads CASSRGLAGERDEQFF. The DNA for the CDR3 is TGTGCCAGCAGCCGAGGACTAGCGGGAGAACGGGATGAGCAGTTCTTC.

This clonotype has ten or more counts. The CDR3 coding sequence is TGTGCCAGCAGTTTTTGGGGAAAACTGTTTTTT. The encoded protein is CASSFWGKLFF. The V call is TRBV28, the J call TRBJ1-4; D unclear. Germline loops: CDR1 MDHEN, CDR2 SYDVKM. There are 11 residues in the CDR3. V was cut by 3 bases and J by 10 bases, with 6 bases left in between.

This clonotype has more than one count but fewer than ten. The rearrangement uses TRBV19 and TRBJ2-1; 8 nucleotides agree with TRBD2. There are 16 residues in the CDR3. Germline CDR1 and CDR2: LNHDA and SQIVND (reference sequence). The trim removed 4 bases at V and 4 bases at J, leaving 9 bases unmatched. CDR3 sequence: CASSTLGVAGYNEQFF. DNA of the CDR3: TGTGCCAGTAGTACCCTAGGGGTAGCGGGGTACAATGAGCAGTTCTTC.

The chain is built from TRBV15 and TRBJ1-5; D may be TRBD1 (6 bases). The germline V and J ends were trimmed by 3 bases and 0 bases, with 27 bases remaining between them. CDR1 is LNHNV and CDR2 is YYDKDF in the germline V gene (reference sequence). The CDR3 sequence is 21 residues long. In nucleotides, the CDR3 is TGTGCCACCAGCAGTTGGGGGGGGGGCGAGGGTCGAAGTTATAGCAATCAGCCCCAGCATTTT. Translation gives CATSSWGGGEGRSYSNQPQHF.